The T cell receptor beta chain under discussion was sequenced for a study of blood T cell repertoires in COVID-19. About the study: The analysed material was cDNA or gDNA that came from T cells, B-cell-depleted T cells, or PBMCs.

Turning to this clone: Distinct nucleotide sequences in the sample also encode this CDR3.

In the authors' workflow: Quantification of nucleated cells was approximated via reference gene primer amplification. Method: immunoSEQ multiplex PCR; TCRdb's copy keeps in-frame clones and lacks some. The V and J calls and clone size are taken from that table; D and trimming were inferred from the DNA. The sample records under 200,000 clones, 85% to 90% being singletons. The CDR3 is made up of 14 amino acids. V was trimmed by 4 bases and J by 2 bases, leaving 12 bases between them. Germline V CDR1 and CDR2: SGHNT, YYREEE (reference sequence). The receptor was derived from a man aged 50-60 years who had recovered from COVID-19. This chain joins TRBV5-4 and TRBJ2-5; the D gene is possibly TRBD1 (5 bases). Specimen: peripheral blood. CDR3 in DNA: TGTGCCAGCAGCCCCGGACAAAAACAAGAGACCCAGTACTTC. Translated, it gives CASSPGQKQETQYF.